The entry that follows covers one T cell receptor beta chain sequence. Its target is not known. With MiXCR, TCRdb reprocessed the PCR reads. The repertoire consists of tens of thousands of clones, with 20% to 30% occurring once and the leading ten covering roughly a tenth. The data stem from a study of metastatic and nonmetastatic thyroid tumors. The wider study: Across blood and tumor or nodule tissue, repertoires from malignant and benign thyroid patients were compared with one another. Regarding the study as a whole: Benign nodules reportedly had significantly lower TCR beta diversity than malignant thyroid tumors in blood and tumor.

The CDR3 extends over 14 amino acids. V was cut by 4 bases and J by 4 bases, with 12 bases left in between. CDR1 MRHNA and CDR2 SNTAGT come from the germline V gene. Not a single patient had been given any form of treatment at any point before undergoing thyroid surgery. The receptor comes from a female donor with papillary thyroid cancer or a benign thyroid nodule (not recorded which). Some clones in this sample may be carry-over from other donors' samples. The sample taken for sequencing was blood. This chain connects TRBV6-4 to TRBJ2-3; D perhaps matches TRBD2 (5 bases). CDR3 sequence reads: CASSATGRADTQYF. CDR3 sequence (DNA): TGTGCCAGCAGTGCTACCGGGCGGGCAGATACGCAGTATTTT.